Presented here are 27 T cell receptor beta chains from one specimen sequenced in a study of blood T cell repertoires in COVID-19. The method was immunoSEQ multiplex PCR; TCRdb's version includes in-frame clones alone and lacks a portion of them. The sample has fewer than 500,000 clones; 86% are singletons. The sample was peripheral blood. These receptor sequences come from a woman aged 25 to 39 with active or convalescent COVID-19.

V and J are TRBV15 and TRBJ1-1, with D uncertain. V shed 8 bases and J shed 4 bases, with 8 bases lying between them. This CDR3 spans 11 amino acids. Looked up from germline, CDR1 is LNHNV and CDR2 is YYDKDF (reference sequence). The CDR3 sequence is CATQRGTEAFF. The CDR3 bases are TGTGCCACCCAACGGGGCACTGAAGCTTTCTTT.

The CDR3 nucleotides read TGTGCCAGCAGTTACAGTTCCACAAACACCATATATTTT. Amino acids: CASSYSSTNTIYF. The chain combines TRBV25-1 with TRBJ1-3; no firm D call. Trimming took 5 bases from V and 6 from J, leaving 11 bases between them. This CDR3 is built from 13 residues. Germline CDR1 is MGHDK and CDR2 is SYGVNS. Full variable domain (remainder filled in from reference TRBV25-1 and TRBJ1-3): EADIYQTPRYLVIGTGKKITLECSQTMGHDKMYWYQQDPGMELHLIHYSYGVNSTEKGDLSSESTVSRIRTEHFPLTLESARPSHTSQYLCASSYSSTNTIYFGEGSWLTVV.

This clone was seen once. The V and J genes are TRBV12-3 or TRBV12-4 and TRBJ1-2; D gene unclear. V was trimmed by 5 bases and J by 5 bases, leaving 6 bases between them. The CDR3 spans 11 residues. The CDR3 loop reads CASSTAYGYTF. In DNA form, the CDR3 reads TGTGCCAGCAGTACAGCTTATGGCTACACCTTC.

The chain is built from TRBV28 and TRBJ1-2; possibly TRBD1 for D (5 bases). The CDR3 has 13 amino acids. V was clipped by 4 bases and J by 5 bases, with 11 bases between them. The V gene's germline CDR1 is MDHEN and CDR2 SYDVKM. CDR3 in DNA: TGTGCCAGCAGTTCATCAGGGCAATATGGCTACACCTTC. Its protein is CASSSSGQYGYTF.

This chain uses TRBV28 with TRBJ2-7; weak D call: TRBD1 (6 bases). The CDR3 is 15 residues long. The germline V and J ends were trimmed by 2 bases and 3 bases, with 14 bases remaining between them. Germline CDR1 reads MDHEN; CDR2 reads SYDVKM. Here the CDR3 DNA reads TGTGCCAGCAGTTTAAGACAGGATGGCGGCTACGAGCAGTACTTC. It codes for CASSLRQDGGYEQYF.

This chain links TRBV4-1 with TRBJ2-1; 7 bases match TRBD2. With V trimmed by 0 bases and J by 8 bases, 10 bases remained unmatched. This CDR3 comprises 16 residues. The germline V gene has CDR1 MGHRA and CDR2 YSYEKL. The CDR3 reads CASSQDALGGSYEQFF. The CDR3, as DNA: TGCGCCAGCAGCCAAGACGCCTTGGGGGGGTCTTATGAGCAGTTCTTC.

V gene TRBV27 combines with J gene TRBJ2-2; a possible D gene is TRBD1 (6 bases). The CDR3 sequence is 15 residues long. V was clipped by 5 bases and J by 10 bases, with 20 bases between them. Germline CDR1 MNHEY, CDR2 SMNVEV (reference sequence). CDR3 in DNA: TGTGCCAGCAGTGACCTGGACAGCCGTACTGTGGAGCTGTTTTTT. Its protein product is CASSDLDSRTVELFF.

The chain is built from TRBV2 and TRBJ1-2; D remains ambiguous. This CDR3 contains 14 residues. Germline CDR1 and CDR2: SNHLY and FYNNEI. V was cut by 6 bases and J by 8 bases, with 19 bases left in between. DNA of the CDR3: TGTGCCAGCAGGGAGCTAGTTAATACCCGCGGCTACACCTTC. This encodes CASRELVNTRGYTF.

The chain carries TRBV19 and TRBJ2-1, with D uncertain. In germline, CDR1 is LNHDA, CDR2 SQIVND (reference sequence). Trimming shortened V by 5 bases and J by 0 bases, and 8 bases separated the two germline ends. This CDR3 contains 14 residues. This CDR3 reads CASSPGTSYNEQFF. CDR3 in DNA: TGTGCCAGTAGTCCAGGAACCTCCTACAATGAGCAGTTCTTC.

The rearrangement links TRBV25-1 to TRBJ1-1, with D possibly being TRBD1 (5 bases). The CDR3 is made up of 14 amino acids. V was pared by 6 bases and J by 1 base, with 12 bases between. From germline, CDR1 is MGHDK and CDR2 SYGVNS. This CDR3 is CASRPEDRNTEAFF. The CDR3 DNA sequence: TGTGCCAGCAGACCAGAAGACAGGAACACTGAAGCTTTCTTT.

The chain has TRBV6-2 or TRBV6-3 and TRBJ1-1; 8 positions match TRBD1. CDR3 length: 15 amino acids. Germline-derived CDR1 and CDR2 are MNHEY and SVGEGT. After removal of 4 bases from V and 1 base from J, the junction contained 5 bases not matched to a gene. The CDR3 spells CASSSSGTGNTEAFF. The CDR3 region has the DNA TGTGCCAGCAGTTCTTCCGGGACAGGGAACACTGAAGCTTTCTTT.

The chain carries TRBV3-1 (or the pseudogene TRBV3-2) and TRBJ1-2; D unresolved. Trimming stripped 0 bases from V and 4 bases from J, with 12 bases between. The CDR3 is 15 residues long. Looked up from germline, CDR1 is LGHDT and CDR2 is YNNKEL (reference sequence). CDR3 residues: CASSQDFGVRYGYTF. The CDR3 DNA reads TGTGCCAGCAGCCAAGACTTCGGGGTACGCTATGGCTACACCTTC.

The chain joins TRBV5-4 to TRBJ1-3; 9 nucleotides line up with TRBD1. Per the germline V gene, CDR1 is SGHNT and CDR2 is YYREEE (reference sequence). The CDR3 has 16 residues. The junction had 8 bases not matched to a gene; V was cut back by 7 bases and J by 0 bases. The CDR3 region is CASSNGTGFSGNTIYF. CDR3 nucleotide sequence: TGTGCCAGCTCGAACGGGACAGGGTTCTCTGGAAACACCATATATTTT.

The rearrangement uses TRBV9 and TRBJ2-7; TRBD2 agrees at 8 bases. Germline V CDR1 and CDR2: SGDLS, YYNGEE. J gave up 7 bases and V 2 bases, and 11 bases lay outside the gene matches. The length of the CDR3 is 15 residues. The DNA for the CDR3 is TGTGCCAGCAGCGTCTCAGCGGGAGCCCACGAGGAGCAGTACTTC. Translated, it gives CASSVSAGAHEEQYF.

This clone appeared a few times. V usage is TRBV29-1 and J usage is TRBJ2-7, with 7 bases aligning to TRBD2. The CDR3 is made up of 16 amino acids. The ends lost 0 bases at V and 0 bases at J; junction bases unmatched: 8. CDR1 and CDR2 (germline): SQVTM, ANQGSEA. Written as DNA, the CDR3 is TGCAGCGTTGAAGATGTGGGAGGGCTTAGCTCCTACGAGCAGTACTTC. Translating gives CSVEDVGGLSSYEQYF.

A single count supports this clone. The chain links TRBV7-9 to TRBJ2-3; 9 nucleotides line up with TRBD2. CDR1 is SEHNR and CDR2 is FQNEAQ in the germline V gene (reference sequence). Germline trimming cut 3 bases from V and 5 bases from J; bases unmatched to any gene: 9. This CDR3 spans 16 amino acids. CDR3 DNA sequence: TGTGCCAGCAGCTTCCGCCCAGCGGGAGGAGGAGATACGCAGTATTTT. Translating gives CASSFRPAGGGDTQYF.

The genes are TRBV7-9 and TRBJ1-3, with D possibly matching TRBD1 (5 bases). V was cut by 1 base and J by 8 bases, with 9 bases left in between. The germline gives CDR1 SEHNR, CDR2 FQNEAQ (reference sequence). The CDR3 is made up of 13 amino acids. DNA for the CDR3: TGTGCCAGCAGCTTAGTACCGGGGGACACCATATATTTT. It encodes CASSLVPGDTIYF.

V and J are TRBV7-9 and TRBJ1-2; the match to TRBD1 covers 7 bases. Germline V CDR1 and CDR2: SEHNR, FQNEAQ (reference sequence). V was pared by 5 bases and J by 13 bases, with 13 bases of the junction left unmatched. There are 13 residues in the CDR3. CDR3 nucleotides: TGTGCCAGCAGCCCAAAAGGAGGGGGCGCGGGCACCTTC. Translated: CASSPKGGGAGTF.

The chain uses TRBV3-1 (or the pseudogene TRBV3-2) and TRBJ1-5, with D perhaps TRBD1 (5 bases). CDR1 is LGHDT and CDR2 is YNNKEL in the germline V gene (reference sequence). Trimming removed 4 bases from V and 7 bases from J, with 17 bases in between. The CDR3 is 15 amino acids. The CDR3 here is CASSPAGGVRQPQHF. The CDR3 coding sequence is TGTGCCAGCAGCCCCGCGGGGGGAGTAAGGCAGCCCCAGCATTTT.

V and J are TRBV19 and TRBJ1-1; tentative D call: TRBD1 (6 bases). V was shortened by 5 bases and J by 3 bases, with 7 bases between the two germline ends. From germline, CDR1 is LNHDA and CDR2 SQIVND (reference sequence). There are 12 residues in the CDR3. The CDR3 region has the DNA TGTGCCAGTAGTGAGGGGGACACTGAAGCTTTCTTT. This translates into CASSEGDTEAFF.

The genes are TRBV3-1 (or the pseudogene TRBV3-2) and TRBJ2-5, with D unresolved. V shed 1 base and J shed 14 bases, with 11 bases lying between them. The CDR3 contains 11 residues. Germline lookup yields CDR1 LGHDT and CDR2 YNNKEL (reference sequence). The CDR3 sequence is CASSQGGLPYF. The CDR3 DNA reads TGTGCCAGCAGCCAAGGAGGCCTCCCTTACTTC.

The V and J genes are TRBV2 and TRBJ2-1; TRBD2 matches at 9 bases. The CDR3 extends over 17 amino acids. The V gene end was trimmed by 6 bases and the J gene end by 0 bases; junction bases not matched to a gene: 9. Germline values: CDR1 SNHLY, CDR2 FYNNEI. The CDR3 here is CASRVSGGLSSYNEQFF. The CDR3 DNA sequence: TGTGCCAGCAGGGTTAGCGGGGGCCTAAGCTCCTACAATGAGCAGTTCTTC.

V gene TRBV11-3 combines with J gene TRBJ1-1; TRBD1 aligns across 9 bases. The germline gives CDR1 SGHNT, CDR2 YENEEA. J gave up 3 bases and V 5 bases, and 13 bases lay outside the gene matches. The CDR3 has 17 amino acids. CDR3 region: CASSPSGTGIGDTEAFF. The DNA for the CDR3 is TGTGCCAGCAGCCCCTCCGGGACAGGGATCGGAGACACTGAAGCTTTCTTT.

The V gene is TRBV9, the J gene TRBJ1-1; D possibly corresponds to TRBD1 (5 bases). Looked up from germline, CDR1 is SGDLS and CDR2 is YYNGEE. The CDR3 consists of 14 residues. V was pared by 3 bases and J by 1 base, with 10 bases between. In nucleotides, the CDR3 is TGTGCCAGCAGCGGGGGACTCCCGAACACTGAAGCTTTCTTT. It specifies CASSGGLPNTEAFF.

Here the CDR3 DNA reads TGTGCCAGTAGGGGCAAACTCTTGAACACTGAAGCTTTCTTT. It yields the protein CASRGKLLNTEAFF. This chain connects TRBV19 to TRBJ1-1; D remains ambiguous. This CDR3 is built from 14 residues. The ends were cut back, 6 bases at V and 0 bases at J, with 11 bases in the middle. CDR1 is LNHDA, CDR2 SQIVND, per germline (reference sequence).

The chain links TRBV27 to TRBJ2-1, with 8 positions matching TRBD2. Looked up from germline, CDR1 is MNHEY and CDR2 is SMNVEV (reference sequence). The J segment lost 5 bases and the V segment lost 2 bases, leaving 5 bases of the junction unmatched. The CDR3 runs to 15 residues. CDR3 sequence: CASSLTGGLNNEQFF. The CDR3 bases are TGTGCCAGCAGTTTAACGGGAGGGCTGAACAATGAGCAGTTCTTC.

The chain combines TRBV5-1 with TRBJ1-3, with 8 nucleotides matching TRBD1. V lost 4 bases to trimming and J lost 2 bases; unmatched junction nucleotides: 8. The CDR3 consists of 16 residues. Germline CDR1 and CDR2: SGHRS and YFSETQ. CDR3 protein: CASSVQTGAAGNTIYF. The CDR3 coding sequence is TGCGCCAGCAGCGTGCAGACAGGGGCAGCTGGAAACACCATATATTTT. The whole variable domain, remainder taken from reference TRBV5-1 and TRBJ1-3, is KAGVTQTPRYLIKTRGQQVTLSCSPISGHRSVSWYQQTPGQGLQFLFEYFSETQRNKGNFPGRFSGRQFSNSRSEMNVSTLELGDSALYLCASSVQTGAAGNTIYFGEGSWLTVV.